Listed here are 3 T cell receptor beta chains from one sample, sequenced in a study of cytomegalovirus exposure and HLA in healthy donors. It was with 60 Vbeta and 13 Jbeta primers that the PCR ran. Sequencing used immunoSEQ multiplex PCR; TCRdb keeps in-frame clones, though not all of them. The sample shows approximately 110,000 clones, more than 75% of them seen only once. The sequencing input was PBMCs. The receptor set was obtained from an older woman in good health and CMV-seropositive.

On this clone itself: The identical CDR3 is also encoded by other nucleotide sequences in the sample. CDR3 sequence (DNA): TGTGCCAGCAGCCCCCCGGAGGGACAGGTTAGTAATGAGCAGTTCTTC. Translated, it gives CASSPPEGQVSNEQFF. The genes are TRBV7-2 and TRBJ2-1; TRBD1 agrees at 8 bases. The CDR3 is 16 amino acids. Germline V gene data show CDR1 as SGHTA and CDR2 as FQGNSA. V shed 5 bases, J shed 7 bases, and the junction held 13 bases outside the gene matches.

This chain connects TRBV23-1 to TRBJ1-5, with 10 bases fitting TRBD1. TRBV23-1 is filed as an ORF, its function uncertain. J lost 5 bases, V lost 3 bases, and 7 bases had no gene match. The CDR3 runs to 16 residues. CDR3: CASSHAVDRGDQPQHF. DNA of the CDR3: TGCGCCAGCAGTCACGCCGTGGACAGGGGGGATCAGCCCCAGCATTTT.

This clone was seen a single time. The chain is built from TRBV4-1 and TRBJ2-5; TRBD2 matches at 7 bases. This CDR3 region has 16 residues. Germline V lookup: CDR1 MGHRA, CDR2 YSYEKL. V dropped 0 bases and J dropped 5; count of bases not matched to a gene: 9. This chain's CDR3 is CASSQEGREPWETQYF. Here the CDR3 DNA reads TGCGCCAGCAGCCAAGAGGGGCGGGAGCCTTGGGAGACCCAGTACTTC.